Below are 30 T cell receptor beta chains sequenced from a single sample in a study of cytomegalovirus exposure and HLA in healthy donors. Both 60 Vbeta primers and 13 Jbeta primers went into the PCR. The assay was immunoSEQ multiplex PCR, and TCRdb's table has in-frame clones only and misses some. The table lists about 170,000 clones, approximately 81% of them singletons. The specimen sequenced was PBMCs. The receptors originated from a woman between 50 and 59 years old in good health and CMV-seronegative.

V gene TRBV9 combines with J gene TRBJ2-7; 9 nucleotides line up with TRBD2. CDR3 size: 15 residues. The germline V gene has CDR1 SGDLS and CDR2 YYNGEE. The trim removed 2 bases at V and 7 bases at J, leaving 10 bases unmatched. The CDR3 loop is CASSVSGTSPAEQYF. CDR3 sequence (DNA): TGTGCCAGCAGCGTTTCCGGGACTAGCCCCGCAGAGCAGTACTTC.

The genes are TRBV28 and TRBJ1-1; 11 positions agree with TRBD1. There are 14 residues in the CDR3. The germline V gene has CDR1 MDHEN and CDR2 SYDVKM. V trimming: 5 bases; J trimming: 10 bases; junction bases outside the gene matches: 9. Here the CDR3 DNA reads TGTGCCAGCAGTCAGTCGGGACAGGGGGTTGTAGCTTTCTTT. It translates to CASSQSGQGVVAFF.

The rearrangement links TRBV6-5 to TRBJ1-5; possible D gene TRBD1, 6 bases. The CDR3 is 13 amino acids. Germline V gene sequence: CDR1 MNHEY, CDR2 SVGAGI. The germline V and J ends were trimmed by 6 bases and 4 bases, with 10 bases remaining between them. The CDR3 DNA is TGTGCCAGCAGGAGGACAGCTAATCAGCCCCAGCATTTT. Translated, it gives CASRRTANQPQHF.

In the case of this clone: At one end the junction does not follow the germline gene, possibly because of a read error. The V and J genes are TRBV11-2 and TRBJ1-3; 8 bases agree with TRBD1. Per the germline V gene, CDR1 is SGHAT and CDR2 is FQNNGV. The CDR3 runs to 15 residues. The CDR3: CASSLRQGTGNTIYF. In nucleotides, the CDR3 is TGTGCCAGCAGCTTAAGACAGGGGACTGGTAACACCATATATTTT.

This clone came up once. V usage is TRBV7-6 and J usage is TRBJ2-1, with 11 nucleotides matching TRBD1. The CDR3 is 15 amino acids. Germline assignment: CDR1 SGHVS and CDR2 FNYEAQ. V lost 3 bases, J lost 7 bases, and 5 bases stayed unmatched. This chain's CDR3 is CASSFGTGGFNEQFF. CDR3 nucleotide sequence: TGTGCCAGCAGCTTCGGGACAGGGGGTTTTAATGAGCAGTTCTTC.

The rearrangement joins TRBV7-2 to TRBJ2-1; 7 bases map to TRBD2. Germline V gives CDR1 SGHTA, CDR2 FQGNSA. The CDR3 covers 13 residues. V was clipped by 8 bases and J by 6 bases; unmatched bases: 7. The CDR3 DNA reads TGTGCCAGCCGAGCTTCGGGGGGCAATGAGCAGTTCTTC. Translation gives CASRASGGNEQFF.

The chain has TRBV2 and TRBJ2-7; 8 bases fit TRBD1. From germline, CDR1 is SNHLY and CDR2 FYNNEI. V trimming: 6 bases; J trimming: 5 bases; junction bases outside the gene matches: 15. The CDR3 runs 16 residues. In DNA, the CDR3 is TGTGCCAGCAGATCGACCGGAAGGACAGGGATACACGAGCAGTACTTC. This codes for CASRSTGRTGIHEQYF.

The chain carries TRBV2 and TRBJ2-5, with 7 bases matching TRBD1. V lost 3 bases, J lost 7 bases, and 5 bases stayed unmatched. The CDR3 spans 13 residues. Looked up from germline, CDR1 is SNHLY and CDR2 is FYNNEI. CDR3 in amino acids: CASSDGTARTQYF. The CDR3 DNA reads TGTGCCAGCAGTGACGGGACAGCTAGGACCCAGTACTTC. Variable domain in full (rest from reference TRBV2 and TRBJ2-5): EPEVTQTPSHQVTQMGQEVILRCVPISNHLYFYWYRQILGQKVEFLVSFYNNEISEKSEIFDDQFSVERPDGSNFTLKIRSTKLEDSAMYFCASSDGTARTQYFGPGTRLLVL.

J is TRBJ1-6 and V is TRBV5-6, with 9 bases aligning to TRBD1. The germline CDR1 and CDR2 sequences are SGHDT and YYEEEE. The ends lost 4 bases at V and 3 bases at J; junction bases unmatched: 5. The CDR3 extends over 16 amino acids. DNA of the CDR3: TGTGCCAGCAGCCTTGGGACAGGGCTCTATAATTCACCCCTCCACTTT. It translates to CASSLGTGLYNSPLHF.

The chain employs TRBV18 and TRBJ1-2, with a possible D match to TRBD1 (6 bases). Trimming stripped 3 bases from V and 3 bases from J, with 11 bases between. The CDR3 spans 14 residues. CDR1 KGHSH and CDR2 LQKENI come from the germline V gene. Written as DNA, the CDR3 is TGTGCCAGCTCACCTCAAGGGGGAGACTATGGCTACACCTTC. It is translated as CASSPQGGDYGYTF.

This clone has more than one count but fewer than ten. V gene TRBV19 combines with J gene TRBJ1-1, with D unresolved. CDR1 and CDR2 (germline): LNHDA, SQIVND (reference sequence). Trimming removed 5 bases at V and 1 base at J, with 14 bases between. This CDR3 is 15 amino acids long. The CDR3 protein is CASSLQQSSNTEAFF. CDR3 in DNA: TGTGCCAGTAGTCTCCAACAGAGCTCGAACACTGAAGCTTTCTTT.

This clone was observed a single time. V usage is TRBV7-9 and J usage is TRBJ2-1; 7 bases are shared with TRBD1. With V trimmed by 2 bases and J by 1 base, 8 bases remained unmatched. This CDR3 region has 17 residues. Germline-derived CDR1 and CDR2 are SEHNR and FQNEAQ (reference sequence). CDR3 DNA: TGTGCCAGCAGCTTATCAAAACAGGGGATTTCCTACAATGAGCAGTTCTTC. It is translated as CASSLSKQGISYNEQFF.

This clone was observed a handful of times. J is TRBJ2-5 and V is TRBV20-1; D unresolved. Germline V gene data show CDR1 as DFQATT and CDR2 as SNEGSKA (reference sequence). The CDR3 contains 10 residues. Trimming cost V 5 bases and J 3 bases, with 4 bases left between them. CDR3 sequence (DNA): TGCAGTGCTTTCAAAGAGACCCAGTACTTC. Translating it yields CSAFKETQYF.

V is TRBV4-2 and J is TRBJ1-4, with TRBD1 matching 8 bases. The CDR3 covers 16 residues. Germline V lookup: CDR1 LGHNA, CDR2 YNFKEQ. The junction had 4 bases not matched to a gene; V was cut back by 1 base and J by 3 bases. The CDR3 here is CASSQGQGAANEKLFF. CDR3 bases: TGTGCCAGCAGCCAAGGTCAGGGGGCGGCTAATGAAAAACTGTTTTTT.

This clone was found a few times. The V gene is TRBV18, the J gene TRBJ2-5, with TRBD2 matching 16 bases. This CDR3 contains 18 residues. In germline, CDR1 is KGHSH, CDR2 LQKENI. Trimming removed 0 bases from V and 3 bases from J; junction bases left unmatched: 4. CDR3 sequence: CASSPPGLAGGREETQYF. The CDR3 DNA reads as TGTGCCAGCTCACCACCGGGACTAGCGGGAGGGCGAGAAGAGACCCAGTACTTC.

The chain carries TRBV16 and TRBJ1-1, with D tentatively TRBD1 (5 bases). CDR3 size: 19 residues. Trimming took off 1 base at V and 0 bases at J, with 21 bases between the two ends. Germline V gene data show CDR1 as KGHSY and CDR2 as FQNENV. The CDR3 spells CASSQYDRGRQRMNTEAFF. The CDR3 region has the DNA TGTGCCAGCAGCCAATACGATAGGGGCCGACAGAGAATGAACACTGAAGCTTTCTTT.

CDR3 residues: CASSQGQTDNYGYTF. CDR3 bases: TGTGCCAGCAGCCAGGGACAGACAGACAACTATGGCTACACCTTC. The V gene is TRBV7-9, the J gene TRBJ1-2, with 7 positions matching TRBD1. The V segment lost 5 bases and the J segment 2 bases; nucleotides outside the gene matches: 8. This CDR3 contains 15 residues. The V gene's germline CDR1 is SEHNR and CDR2 FQNEAQ (reference sequence).

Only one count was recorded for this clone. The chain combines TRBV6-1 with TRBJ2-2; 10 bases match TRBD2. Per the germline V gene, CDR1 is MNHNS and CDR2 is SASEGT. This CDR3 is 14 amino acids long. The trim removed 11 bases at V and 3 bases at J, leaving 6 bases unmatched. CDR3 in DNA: TGTGCCGGGACCGGGACTAGCGACACCGGGGAGCTGTTTTTT. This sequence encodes CAGTGTSDTGELFF.

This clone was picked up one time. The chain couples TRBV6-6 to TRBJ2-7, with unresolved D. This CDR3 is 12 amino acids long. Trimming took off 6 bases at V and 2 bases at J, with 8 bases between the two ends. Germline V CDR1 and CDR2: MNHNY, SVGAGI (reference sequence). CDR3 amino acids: CASRRKPYEQYF. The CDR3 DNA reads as TGTGCCAGCAGACGAAAGCCCTACGAGCAGTACTTC.

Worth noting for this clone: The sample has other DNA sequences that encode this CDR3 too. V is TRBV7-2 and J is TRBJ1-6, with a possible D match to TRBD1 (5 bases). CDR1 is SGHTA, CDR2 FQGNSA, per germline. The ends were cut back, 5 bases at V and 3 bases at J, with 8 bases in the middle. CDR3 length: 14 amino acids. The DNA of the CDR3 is TGTGCCAGCAGCGGAGGGGACTATAATTCACCCCTCCACTTT. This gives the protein CASSGGDYNSPLHF.

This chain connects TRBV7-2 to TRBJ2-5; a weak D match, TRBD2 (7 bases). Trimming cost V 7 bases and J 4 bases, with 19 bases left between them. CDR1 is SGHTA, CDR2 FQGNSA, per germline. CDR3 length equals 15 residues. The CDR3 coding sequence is TGTGCCAGCAACCCGGTTGGGGGGGCGTTAGAGACCCAGTACTTC. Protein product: CASNPVGGALETQYF.

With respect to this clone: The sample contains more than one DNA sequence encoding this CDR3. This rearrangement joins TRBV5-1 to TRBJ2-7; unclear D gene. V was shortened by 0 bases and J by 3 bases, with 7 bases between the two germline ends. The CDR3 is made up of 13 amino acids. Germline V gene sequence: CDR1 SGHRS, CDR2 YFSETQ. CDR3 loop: CASSLGGGYEQYF. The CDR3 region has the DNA TGCGCCAGCAGCTTGGGCGGCGGCTACGAGCAGTACTTC.

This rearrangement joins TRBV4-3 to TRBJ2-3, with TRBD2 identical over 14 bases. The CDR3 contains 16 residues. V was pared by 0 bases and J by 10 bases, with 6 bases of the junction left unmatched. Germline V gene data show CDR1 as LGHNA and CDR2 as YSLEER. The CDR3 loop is CASSQEIGTSGSPQYF. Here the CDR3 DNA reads TGCGCCAGCAGCCAAGAGATAGGGACTAGCGGGAGTCCGCAGTATTTT.

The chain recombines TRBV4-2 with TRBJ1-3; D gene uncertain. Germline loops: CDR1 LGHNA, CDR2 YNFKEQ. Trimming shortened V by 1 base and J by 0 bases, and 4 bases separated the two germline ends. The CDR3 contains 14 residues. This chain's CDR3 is CASSQGASGNTIYF. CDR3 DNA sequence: TGTGCCAGCAGCCAAGGGGCCTCTGGAAACACCATATATTTT.

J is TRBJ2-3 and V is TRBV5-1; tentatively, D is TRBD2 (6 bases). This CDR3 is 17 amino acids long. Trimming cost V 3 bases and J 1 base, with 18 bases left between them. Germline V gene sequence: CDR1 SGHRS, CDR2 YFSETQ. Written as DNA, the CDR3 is TGCGCCAGCAGCTCGAGGATGGCGGGGACGGGCACAGATACGCAGTATTTT. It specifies CASSSRMAGTGTDTQYF.

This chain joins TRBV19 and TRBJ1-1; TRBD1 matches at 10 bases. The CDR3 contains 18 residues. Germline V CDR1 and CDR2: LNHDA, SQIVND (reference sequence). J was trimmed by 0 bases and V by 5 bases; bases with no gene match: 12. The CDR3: CASSRKGTGVGLNTEAFF. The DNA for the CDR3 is TGTGCCAGTAGTCGGAAAGGGACAGGGGTAGGTCTGAACACTGAAGCTTTCTTT.

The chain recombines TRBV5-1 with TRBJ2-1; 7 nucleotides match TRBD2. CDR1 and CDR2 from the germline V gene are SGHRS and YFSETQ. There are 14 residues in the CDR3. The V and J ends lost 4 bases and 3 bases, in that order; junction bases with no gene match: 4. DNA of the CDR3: TGCGCCAGCAGCCGCCGGGACTACTACAATGAGCAGTTCTTC. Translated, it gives CASSRRDYYNEQFF.

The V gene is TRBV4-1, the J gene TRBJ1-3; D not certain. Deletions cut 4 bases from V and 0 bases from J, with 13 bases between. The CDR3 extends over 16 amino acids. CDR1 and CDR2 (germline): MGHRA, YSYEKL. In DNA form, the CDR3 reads TGCGCCAGCAGCCTATTTGAGGCGAACTCTGGAAACACCATATATTTT. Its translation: CASSLFEANSGNTIYF.

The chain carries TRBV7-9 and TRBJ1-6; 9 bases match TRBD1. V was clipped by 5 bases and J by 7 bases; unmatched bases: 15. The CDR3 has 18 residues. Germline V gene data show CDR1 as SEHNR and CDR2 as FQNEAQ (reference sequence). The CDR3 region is CASSHSTGGPGGNSPLHF. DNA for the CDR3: TGTGCCAGCAGCCACAGTACAGGGGGCCCAGGAGGGAATTCACCCCTCCACTTT.

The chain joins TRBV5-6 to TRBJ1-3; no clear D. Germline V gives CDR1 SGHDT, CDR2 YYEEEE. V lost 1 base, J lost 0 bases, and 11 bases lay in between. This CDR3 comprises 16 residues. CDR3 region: CASSLLPNPSGNTIYF. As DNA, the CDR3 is TGTGCCAGCAGCTTGCTACCCAACCCCTCTGGAAACACCATATATTTT.